A selection of T cell receptor beta chains follows, all from one sample in a study of T cell responses to AZD1222 COVID-19 vaccine. Sequenced by immunoSEQ multiplex PCR; TCRdb stores in-frame clones only, minus some. The repertoire holds approximately 100,000 clones, with 93% as singletons. The sequencing used peripheral blood, collected on day 0 of AZD1222 vaccination. These TCRs come from an adult in good health. Each CDR3 is given with its conserved first and last residue. D genes are given only for firm matches. Size tells how often a clone was seen (once, few, many) or the class of an expanded clone, and some rows leave it out.

d_call: .; j_call: TRBJ1-1; v_call: TRBV14; clone_size: .; cdr3_nt: TGTGCCAGCAGCCAAGATTGGTCGATTCGGACTGAAGCTTTCTTT; cdr3_aa: CASSQDWSIRTEAFF
d_call: TRBD1; j_call: TRBJ1-6; v_call: TRBV6-5; clone_size: .; cdr3_nt: TGTGCCAGCAGTTACTCGCGACAGGGAGATTCACCCCTCCACTTT; cdr3_aa: CASSYSRQGDSPLHF
d_call: .; j_call: TRBJ2-7; v_call: TRBV4-3; clone_size: .; cdr3_nt: TGCGCCAGCAGCCGCTGGGTTCTGGATGAGGAGCAGTACTTC; cdr3_aa: CASSRWVLDEEQYF
d_call: .; j_call: TRBJ1-4; v_call: TRBV7-6; clone_size: .; cdr3_nt: TGTGCCAGCAGTGACGGGACAAATAATGAAAAACTGTTTTTT; cdr3_aa: CASSDGTNNEKLFF
d_call: TRBD1; j_call: TRBJ1-4; v_call: TRBV6-5; clone_size: .; cdr3_nt: TGTGCCAGCAGTTACCAGGGGGGTGGGACTAATGAAAAACTGTTTTTT; cdr3_aa: CASSYQGGGTNEKLFF
d_call: .; j_call: TRBJ1-1; v_call: TRBV5-1; clone_size: .; cdr3_nt: TGCGCCAGCTCTCAACAGACAACGAACACTGAAGCTTTCTTT; cdr3_aa: CASSQQTTNTEAFF
d_call: .; j_call: TRBJ1-2; v_call: TRBV27; clone_size: many; cdr3_nt: TGTGCCAGCAGTTTGTCCGCGGCTTCTAACTATGGCTACACCTTC; cdr3_aa: CASSLSAASNYGYTF
d_call: .; j_call: TRBJ1-2; v_call: TRBV27; clone_size: .; cdr3_nt: TGTGCCAGCAGTCGTGATTTCCACGGGGGCTACACCTTC; cdr3_aa: CASSRDFHGGYTF
d_call: TRBD2; j_call: TRBJ2-3; v_call: TRBV27; clone_size: .; cdr3_nt: TGTGCCAGCAAGACGCGAATTGGGCGGGAGTCCTCAGATACGCAGTATTTT; cdr3_aa: CASKTRIGRESSDTQYF
d_call: TRBD2; j_call: TRBJ2-1; v_call: TRBV2; clone_size: .; cdr3_nt: TGTGCCAGCAGTGCCCGGGAGGACCATGAGCAGTTCTTC; cdr3_aa: CASSAREDHEQFF
d_call: TRBD2; j_call: TRBJ2-1; v_call: TRBV28; clone_size: .; cdr3_nt: TGTGCCAGCAGTTTATTGCGGGAGAAGTTCTTC; cdr3_aa: CASSLLREKFF
d_call: TRBD2; j_call: TRBJ2-1; v_call: TRBV7-2; clone_size: .; cdr3_nt: TGTGCCAGCAGTGTAGTCGGGACTAGCGGGAGTGATGAGCAGTTCTTC; cdr3_aa: CASSVVGTSGSDEQFF